Reported below is one TCR beta chain. Produced via immunoSEQ multiplex PCR; TCRdb's table is partial and in-frame only. The sample contains 70,000 or so clones, 82% of which appear only once. This entry comes from a study of radiation and T cells in renal cell carcinoma. Time point reported: blood 2 weeks post-SBRT. Treatment indicated: 15 Gy SBRT to primary tumor, nephrectomy 4 weeks later. CDR1 SGHRS and CDR2 YFSETQ come from the germline V gene. The CDR3 contains 16 residues. The germline V and J ends were trimmed by 0 bases and 0 bases, with 10 bases remaining between them. V usage is TRBV5-1 and J usage is TRBJ1-3, with D tentatively TRBD1 (5 bases). The sample was blood, taken from a patient whose treatment included radiotherapy and nephrectomy. This TCR derives from a man between 60 and 75 years old with renal cell carcinoma. The CDR3 DNA follows: TGCGCCAGCAGCTTGGGGACACCCGTCTCTGGAAACACCATATATTTT. Protein: CASSLGTPVSGNTIYF.